This TCR beta chain is from a study of brain metastases from non-small cell lung cancer. Whole-study findings and limits: Compared with primary tumors, brain metastases showed less T-cell infiltration. Compared with their matched primary tumors, around 68% of brain metastases showed expanded T-cell clones. Metastases had sparse T cells but largely shared repertoires with primaries.

Germline V gene sequence: CDR1 SGDLS, CDR2 YYNGEE. With 3 bases removed from V and 0 bases from J, the gap between germline ends came to 7 bases. The CDR3 covers 13 residues. Regarding this clone: The target antigen is unknown.

Only in-frame clones appear in the TCRdb table, and some are missing; sequencing was by immunoSEQ multiplex PCR. The sample carries thousands of clones, about 85% recorded once. The gene calls are TRBV9 and TRBJ2-7, with a weak D call TRBD1 (6 bases). The receptor's source is a donor over 35 with non-small cell lung cancer. Material: primary lung tumor tissue. CDR3 nucleotides: TGTGCCAGCAGCGGCAGGGGCTCCTACGAGCAGTACTTC. Protein sequence: CASSGRGSYEQYF.